This TCR beta chain was sequenced in a study of CD8+ T cells in alopecia areata. Study in general: At a dose of 5 to 10 mg twice daily, oral tofacitinib was given to treated patients. Study outcomes and limitations: A great number of expanded lesional clones endured in scalp and blood during tofacitinib.

In each case, RNA was isolated and then reverse transcribed into cDNA as the sequencing template. This table comes from immunoSEQ multiplex PCR, and its TCRdb copy is limited to in-frame clones, with some not included. Here the sample spans 40,000 to 45,000 clones, about nine tenths being singletons. V lost 0 bases, J lost 1 base, and 6 bases lay in between. This CDR3 has 14 residues. Germline V gene sequence: CDR1 LNHDA, CDR2 SQIVND (reference sequence). On this clone: Its antigen is not identified.

Treatment indicated: oral pan-JAK inhibitor, 5-10 mg twice daily. The study team obtained lesional scalp punch biopsies and peripheral blood from alopecia areata patients. The source material was CD8+ T cells sorted from blood, sampled at week 24, from a patient treated with tofacitinib. The TCR originated in a human donor with alopecia areata. The V and J genes are TRBV19 and TRBJ1-1; D is undetermined. The CDR3 here is CASSIEEKNTEAFF. The CDR3 DNA sequence: TGTGCCAGTAGTATAGAAGAGAAGAACACTGAAGCTTTCTTT. The full variable domain, completed using reference TRBV19 and TRBJ1-1, is DGGITQSPKYLFRKEGQNVTLSCEQNLNHDAMYWYRQDPGQGLRLIYYSQIVNDFQKGDIAEGYSVSREKKESFPLTVTSAQKNPTAFYLCASSIEEKNTEAFFGQGTRLTVV.